The 21 T cell receptor beta chains below come from one sample, sequenced in a study of blood T cell repertoires in COVID-19. Data came from immunoSEQ multiplex PCR; TCRdb stores just in-frame clones and leaves some out. Of 250,000 or so clones in the sample, 83% were seen once. Sequenced: PBMCs or T cells enriched from blood (not recorded which). These receptors originate from a woman aged 40-49 years who had been exposed to COVID-19.

V is TRBV28 and J is TRBJ2-7; the match to TRBD2 covers 9 bases. Germline lookup yields CDR1 MDHEN and CDR2 SYDVKM. With 6 bases clipped from V and 4 bases from J, the junction kept 7 bases outside the gene matches. The CDR3 is made up of 14 amino acids. The CDR3 DNA follows: TGTGCCAGCAGGGCGGGGGGGCCCCGGTACGAGCAGTACTTC. This sequence encodes CASRAGGPRYEQYF.

CDR3 nucleotide sequence: TGTGCCAGCAGCGGGACAGCCTTGAACACCGGGGAGCTGTTTTTT. It encodes CASSGTALNTGELFF. The gene calls are TRBV9 and TRBJ2-2; D is possibly TRBD1 (6 bases). Trimming stripped 3 bases from V and 1 base from J, with 10 bases between. From germline, CDR1 is SGDLS and CDR2 YYNGEE. The CDR3 extends over 15 amino acids.

This clone was seen only once. V gene TRBV29-1 combines with J gene TRBJ1-4; D might be TRBD1 (6 bases). The CDR3 has 11 amino acids. The V and J ends lost 5 bases and 12 bases respectively, with 13 bases between them. Germline CDR1 reads SQVTM; CDR2 reads ANQGSEA. The CDR3 is CSVSRQDQLFF. In DNA form, the CDR3 reads TGCAGCGTTTCCCGACAGGATCAACTGTTTTTT.

This chain links TRBV7-9 with TRBJ1-1; D is perhaps TRBD1 (5 bases). The CDR3 is made up of 15 amino acids. Between the trimmed V and J ends, which lost 1 base and 1 base, there was a span of 10 bases. Germline values: CDR1 SEHNR, CDR2 FQNEAQ (reference sequence). CDR3 sequence: CASSLGRASNTEAFF. The CDR3 coding sequence is TGTGCCAGCAGCTTAGGCAGGGCCTCGAACACTGAAGCTTTCTTT.

The chain joins TRBV5-1 to TRBJ1-2, with TRBD1 as a possible D gene (6 bases). Germline CDR1 SGHRS, CDR2 YFSETQ. Trimming left V 0 bases short and J 5 bases short, with 8 bases between. The CDR3 is made up of 13 amino acids. CDR3 DNA sequence: TGCGCCAGCAGCTTGGACAGGGAATATGGCTACACCTTC. Its protein is CASSLDREYGYTF.

The V call is TRBV18, the J call TRBJ2-7; 7 bases agree with TRBD1. This CDR3 is built from 17 residues. V trimming: 3 bases; J trimming: 4 bases; junction bases outside the gene matches: 15. CDR1 is KGHSH, CDR2 LQKENI, per germline. CDR3 loop: CASSPVRWDSTRYEQYF. In DNA, the CDR3 is TGTGCCAGCTCACCGGTAAGATGGGACAGTACAAGGTACGAGCAGTACTTC. Combining the CDR3 with reference TRBV18 and TRBJ2-7 gives the whole variable domain NAGVMQNPRHLVRRRGQEARLRCSPMKGHSHVYWYRQLPEEGLKFMVYLQKENIIDESGMPKERFSAEFPKEGPSILRIQQVVRGDSAAYFCASSPVRWDSTRYEQYFGPGTRLTVT.

CDR3 bases: TGTGCCAGTAGTAGGAACAGGGGGAACGGCTACACCTTC. It specifies CASSRNRGNGYTF. The chain employs TRBV19 and TRBJ1-2; TRBD1 matches at 8 bases. Germline CDR1 reads LNHDA; CDR2 reads SQIVND (reference sequence). Germline trimming cut 4 bases from V and 8 bases from J; bases unmatched to any gene: 6. This CDR3 is 13 amino acids long.

The chain is built from TRBV12-3 or TRBV12-4 and TRBJ2-7, with 10 bases that match TRBD1. Losses at the gene ends were 8 bases for V and 5 bases for J; bases not matched to a gene: 6. The CDR3 consists of 13 residues. The CDR3 bases are TGTGCCAGCCAGGACAGGGGGTCCCACGAGCAGTACTTC. Its translation: CASQDRGSHEQYF.

The rearrangement links TRBV5-6 to TRBJ1-1; 10 nucleotides agree with TRBD1. CDR1 is SGHDT, CDR2 YYEEEE, per germline. Trimming removed 2 bases from V and 10 bases from J; junction bases left unmatched: 11. The CDR3 has 15 amino acids. The CDR3, as DNA: TGTGCCAGCAGCTTTCCCCAGACAGGGGGCGAATTAGCTTTCTTT. Its translation: CASSFPQTGGELAFF. Together with reference TRBV5-6 and TRBJ1-1, the CDR3 gives the full variable domain: DAGVTQSPTHLIKTRGQQVTLRCSPKSGHDTVSWYQQALGQGPQFIFQYYEEEERQRGNFPDRFSGHQFPNYSSELNVNALLLGDSALYLCASSFPQTGGELAFFGQGTRLTVV.

Turning to this clone: This could be a read error, since a much larger clone is one nucleotide away. The V and J genes are TRBV7-3 and TRBJ1-1; TRBD1 aligns across 9 bases. The V gene end was trimmed by 1 base and the J gene end by 1 base; junction bases not matched to a gene: 1. CDR1 is SGHTA and CDR2 is FQGTGA in the germline V gene. The CDR3 loop spans 15 amino acids. The CDR3 DNA is TGTGCCAGCAGCTTAATGGGACAGGGGAACACTGAAGCTTTCTTT. Translating it yields CASSLMGQGNTEAFF.

This clone has just one count. The chain employs TRBV7-6 and TRBJ1-1; 7 positions match TRBD1. Germline CDR1 reads SGHVS; CDR2 reads FNYEAQ. J lost 1 base, V lost 6 bases, and 8 bases had no gene match. The CDR3 is 15 residues long. The CDR3 here is CASRRSPGGNTEAFF. Written as DNA, the CDR3 is TGTGCCAGCAGAAGGTCTCCAGGGGGGAACACTGAAGCTTTCTTT.

The sample holds a few counts of this clone. This rearrangement joins TRBV27 to TRBJ2-5; 8 bases are shared with TRBD1. This CDR3 is built from 17 residues. J gave up 4 bases and V 3 bases, and 13 bases lay outside the gene matches. Germline CDR1 and CDR2: MNHEY and SMNVEV (reference sequence). The CDR3, as DNA: TGTGCCAGCAGTTTTTGGTCGGACAGGGTGAAACGAGAGACCCAGTACTTC. Protein sequence: CASSFWSDRVKRETQYF.

V usage is TRBV7-7 and J usage is TRBJ1-6, with D tentatively TRBD1 (6 bases). The V gene lost 4 bases and the J gene lost 0 bases, with 19 bases spanning the gap. Per germline, CDR1 SSHAT and CDR2 FNYEAQ (reference sequence). CDR3 length: 19 residues. In DNA, the CDR3 is TGTGCCAGCAGCTCACTCGACAGGAGGCCCATCTCCTATAATTCACCCCTCCACTTT. This translates into CASSSLDRRPISYNSPLHF.

In its sample, this clone was seen once. The genes are TRBV11-2 and TRBJ2-7; TRBD2 matches at 8 bases. CDR1 and CDR2 from the germline V gene are SGHAT and FQNNGV. J lost 5 bases, V lost 4 bases, and 7 bases had no gene match. The CDR3 is 14 residues long. The CDR3 DNA is TGTGCCAGCAGCTACAGGACTAGCTACGACGAGCAGTACTTC. This gives the protein CASSYRTSYDEQYF.

The V gene is TRBV7-9, the J gene TRBJ1-2; D possibly corresponds to TRBD1 (6 bases). V dropped 4 bases and J dropped 0 bases, with 15 bases sitting between them. The CDR3 runs to 16 residues. Germline CDR1 and CDR2: SEHNR and FQNEAQ (reference sequence). The chain's CDR3 is CASSSGAGTTNYGYTF. CDR3 coding DNA: TGTGCCAGCAGCTCGGGGGCGGGGACTACTAACTATGGCTACACCTTC.

A single count supports this clone. The V call is TRBV6-6, the J call TRBJ2-3, with 15 bases matching TRBD2. This CDR3 spans 20 amino acids. Germline CDR1 and CDR2: MNHNY and SVGAGI (reference sequence). Trimming cost V 6 bases and J 2 bases; bases outside gene matches: 15. The CDR3 nucleotides read TGTGCCAGCAGCCGCGGACTAGCGGGGGGGCCCAGAAGACCCACAGATACGCAGTATTTT. Translating it yields CASSRGLAGGPRRPTDTQYF.

In its sample, this clone was seen a few times. The chain carries TRBV25-1 and TRBJ1-2; D is undetermined. Deletions cut 1 base from V and 4 bases from J, with 13 bases between. Germline-derived CDR1 and CDR2 are MGHDK and SYGVNS. The CDR3 is 15 residues long. The CDR3 protein is CASSESILGAYGYTF. For the CDR3, the DNA is TGTGCCAGCAGTGAATCCATTCTAGGTGCCTATGGCTACACCTTC.

The chain joins TRBV5-1 to TRBJ1-4; 10 bases agree with TRBD1. CDR3 length: 15 residues. The V gene end was trimmed by 4 bases and the J gene end by 8 bases; junction bases not matched to a gene: 8. Germline CDR1 is SGHRS and CDR2 is YFSETQ. This chain's CDR3 is CASSVSGTGEEKLFF. The CDR3 region has the DNA TGCGCCAGCAGCGTCTCCGGGACAGGGGAGGAAAAACTGTTTTTT.

The V call is TRBV6-2 or TRBV6-3, the J call TRBJ2-2; 7 bases map to TRBD1. Germline V lookup: CDR1 MNHEY, CDR2 SVGEGT. V was pared by 2 bases and J by 0 bases, with 0 bases of the junction left unmatched. CDR3 length: 15 residues. The CDR3 protein is CASSYQGANTGELFF. CDR3 in DNA: TGTGCCAGCAGTTACCAGGGGGCGAACACCGGGGAGCTGTTTTTT.

This clone was seen just once. The chain combines TRBV30 with TRBJ2-7, with 9 bases aligning to TRBD1. V trimming: 0 bases; J trimming: 3 bases; junction bases outside the gene matches: 3. This CDR3 contains 14 residues. Germline CDR1 is GTSNPN and CDR2 is SVGIG (reference sequence). The DNA of the CDR3 is TGTGCCTGGAGTGTAGGGGGACAGGGCTACGAGCAGTACTTC. Its protein is CAWSVGGQGYEQYF.

The genes are TRBV7-3 and TRBJ1-1; D not certain. Germline values: CDR1 SGHTA, CDR2 FQGTGA. Deletions cut 3 bases from V and 1 base from J, with 6 bases between. The CDR3 consists of 13 residues. The CDR3 loop reads CASSFGSNTEAFF. CDR3 nucleotide sequence: TGTGCCAGCAGCTTCGGTTCGAACACTGAAGCTTTCTTT. Full variable domain (rest looked up from reference TRBV7-3 and TRBJ1-1): GAGVSQTPSNKVTEKGKYVELRCDPISGHTALYWYRQSLGQGPEFLIYFQGTGAADDSGLPNDRFFAVRPEGSVSTLKIQRTERGDSAVYLCASSFGSNTEAFFGQGTRLTVV.